Listed here are 12 T cell receptor beta chains from one sample, sequenced in a study of CXCR3-negative and CXCR3-positive naive CD8 T cells. cDNA libraries for TRB were generated by 5' RACE incorporating UMI labels. TCRdb re-called the 5' RACE reads and gives one entry per CDR3 protein, without DNA. This sample's table reports under 65,000 distinct CDR3 sequences. The sequencing input was memory CD8+ T cells from blood. The source is a human donor in good health. Some clones in this sample may be carry-over from other donors' samples.

The chain has TRBV3-1 and TRBJ1-5. Germline loops: CDR1 LGHDT, CDR2 YNNKEL (reference sequence). CDR3 length equals 15 residues. The CDR3 protein is CASSQQDYSNQPQHF.

The V gene is TRBV10-1, the J gene TRBJ2-7. Per germline, CDR1 WNHNN and CDR2 SYGVQD (reference sequence). The CDR3 loop spans 14 amino acids. The CDR3 loop reads CASSDSGSPYEQYF.

The chain employs TRBV7-9 and TRBJ2-5; TCRdb returns TRBD2, unconfirmable since there is no DNA. CDR3 length: 15 amino acids. CDR1 is SEHNR, CDR2 FQNEAQ, per germline (reference sequence). This CDR3 is CASSFLSSGKETQYF.

The chain combines TRBV29-1 with TRBJ2-7; TCRdb selects TRBD1, and the lack of DNA leaves this call unchecked. Germline CDR1 reads SQVTM; CDR2 reads ANQGSEA. The CDR3 sequence is 13 residues long. CDR3 region: CSVENRDDYEQYF.

V is TRBV7-9 and J is TRBJ2-3; TCRdb indicates TRBD2, and absent DNA this call remains unverified. This CDR3 region has 16 residues. Germline V gene sequence: CDR1 SEHNR, CDR2 FQNEAQ (reference sequence). This CDR3 reads CASSWEGGGTTDTQYF. The whole variable domain, filled in from reference TRBV7-9 and TRBJ2-3, reads DTGVSQNPRHKITKRGQNVTFRCDPISEHNRLYWYRQTLGQGPEFLTYFQNEAQLEKSRLLSDRFSAERPKGSFSTLEIQRTEQGDSAMYLCASSWEGGGTTDTQYFGPGTRLTVL.

The chain recombines TRBV7-9 with TRBJ2-3; TCRdb lists TRBD1, though no DNA is available to test this call. The CDR3 is made up of 17 amino acids. Germline V lookup: CDR1 SEHNR, CDR2 FQNEAQ (reference sequence). This chain's CDR3 is CASSPSRGTDGTDTQYF.

The chain uses TRBV21-1 and TRBJ2-7. TRBV21-1 is a pseudogene locus. The CDR3 loop spans 12 amino acids. This CDR3 reads CASSTSSYEQYF.

The CDR3: CASRLYRDGYTF. The chain couples TRBV6-2 or TRBV6-3 to TRBJ1-2; lacking DNA, the TRBD1 call made by TCRdb goes unchecked. The CDR3 sequence is 12 residues long. Germline lookup yields CDR1 MNHEY and CDR2 SVGEGT.

The chain recombines TRBV19 with TRBJ1-5; TCRdb proposes TRBD1, but this gene call is untestable without DNA. The CDR3 is made up of 15 amino acids. Per germline, CDR1 LNHDA and CDR2 SQIVND (reference sequence). The CDR3 loop is CASSISGASNQPQHF.

This chain joins TRBV10-1 and TRBJ2-7; the TCRdb D gene call, TRBD1, has no DNA to confirm it. Germline V lookup: CDR1 WNHNN, CDR2 SYGVQD (reference sequence). This CDR3 contains 14 residues. The CDR3 loop is CARRSDRNLYEQYF.

The gene calls are TRBV7-2 and TRBJ2-7; TCRdb names TRBD1, which stays unverified in the absence of DNA. This CDR3 is built from 14 residues. Germline CDR1 and CDR2: SGHTA and FQGNSA. CDR3 loop: CASSSVRGGYEQYF.

V usage is TRBV7-9 and J usage is TRBJ1-1. CDR3 length: 15 residues. CDR1 is SEHNR, CDR2 FQNEAQ, per germline (reference sequence). The CDR3 is CASSLEGLGGTEAFF.